This T cell receptor beta chain was captured by sequencing in a study of T cell repertoires in cytomegalovirus infection. Study-wide context: The public TCR beta signatures pointed to both CMV infection and matching HLA type.

Ten or more counts support this clonotype. Its matching antigen is unknown. Study-level results: Carriers of CMV plus the relevant HLA were identified by cumulative public TCR beta family frequency.

Using its own MiXCR run on the reads, TCRdb lists one record per CDR3 protein. The sample records about 210,000 distinct CDR3 sequences, around 6.2% being singletons. Germline CDR1 is SGHTA and CDR2 is FQGNSA. Trimming took 8 bases from V and 2 from J, leaving 13 bases between them. The CDR3 has 14 amino acids. Sequenced: PBMCs. The rearrangement uses TRBV7-2 and TRBJ1-3, with D possibly TRBD1 on 5 matching bases. The sequence was obtained from a human donor in good health (CMV status not recorded). Some clones in this sample may be carry-over from other donors' samples. This CDR3 reads CASSLGGPGNTIYF. The DNA for the CDR3 is TGTGCCAGCTCTCTGGGGGGACCTGGAAACACCATATATTTT. The variable domain in full, with the rest retrieved from reference TRBV7-2 and TRBJ1-3, is GAGVSQSPSNKVTEKGKDVELRCDPISGHTALYWYRQSLGQGLEFLIYFQGNSAPDKSGLPSDRFSAERTGGSVSTLTIQRTQQEDSAVYLCASSLGGPGNTIYFGEGSWLTVV.